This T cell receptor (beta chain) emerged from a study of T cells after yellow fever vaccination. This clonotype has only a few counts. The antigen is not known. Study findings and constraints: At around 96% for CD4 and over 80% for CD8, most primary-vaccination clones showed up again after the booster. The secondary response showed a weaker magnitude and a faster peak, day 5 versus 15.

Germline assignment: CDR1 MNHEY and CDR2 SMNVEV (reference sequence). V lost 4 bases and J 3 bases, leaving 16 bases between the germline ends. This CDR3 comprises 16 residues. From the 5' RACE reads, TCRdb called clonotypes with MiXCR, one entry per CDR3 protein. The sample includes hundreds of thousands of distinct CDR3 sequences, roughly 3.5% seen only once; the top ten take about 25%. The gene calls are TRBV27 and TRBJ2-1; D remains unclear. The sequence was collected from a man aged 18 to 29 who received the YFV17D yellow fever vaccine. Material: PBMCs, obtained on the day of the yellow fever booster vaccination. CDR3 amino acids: CASSSRYGQVYNEQFF. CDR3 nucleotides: TGTGCCAGCAGTTCGCGGTATGGGCAGGTCTACAATGAGCAGTTCTTC.